The 25 T cell receptor beta chains listed next were all sequenced from one sample in a study of read filtering for tumor transcriptome and immune sequencing. This library used around 0.4 ug RNA and molecular barcoded adaptors spanning alpha/delta and beta/gamma chains. Each CDR3 protein gets one entry after TCRdb re-called the reads with MiXCR. The sample yields 50,000 or so distinct CDR3 sequences, approximately 12% seen once. Sequencing was performed on a population of CD138-negative cells sorted from bone marrow. Every receptor here comes from a donor aged 40 or over with multiple myeloma.

This clonotype was observed many times. The rearrangement links TRBV29-1 to TRBJ2-2; D gene ambiguous. Germline CDR1 SQVTM, CDR2 ANQGSEA. The length of the CDR3 is 13 residues. With 3 bases removed from V and 2 bases from J, the gap between germline ends came to 7 bases. In nucleotides, the CDR3 is TGCAGCGTTGATTGGAGAAACACCGGGGAGCTGTTTTTT. This translates into CSVDWRNTGELFF.

This clonotype was recorded at least ten times. A much bigger clone sits one base away, suggesting this may be a read error. The chain is built from TRBV5-1 and TRBJ2-1; 7 positions agree with TRBD1. The CDR3 runs 14 residues. J gave up 6 bases and V 2 bases, and 5 bases lay outside the gene matches. Germline loops: CDR1 SGHRS, CDR2 YFSETQ. This CDR3 is CASSFGTVGNEQFF. DNA for the CDR3: TGCGCCAGCAGCTTCGGGACAGTAGGCAATGAGCAGTTCTTC.

This sequence joins TRBV30 and TRBJ1-4, with TRBD1 as a possible D gene (5 bases). CDR1 and CDR2 (germline): GTSNPN, SVGIG (reference sequence). V was shortened by 2 bases and J by 3 bases, with 19 bases between the two germline ends. CDR3 length equals 17 residues. The CDR3: CAWSTGWRGSPNEKLFF. The DNA for the CDR3 is TGTGCCTGGAGTACCGGTTGGAGGGGAAGCCCTAATGAAAAACTGTTTTTT. The full variable domain, rest sourced from reference TRBV30 and TRBJ1-4, is SQTIHQWPATLVQPVGSPLSLECTVEGTSNPNLYWYRQAAGRGLQLLFYSVGIGQISSEVPQNLSASRPQDRQFILSSKKLLLSDSGFYLCAWSTGWRGSPNEKLFFGSGTQLSVL.

The table lists this clonotype with many counts. The rearrangement uses TRBV30 and TRBJ2-1; D remains ambiguous. V was pared by 0 bases and J by 5 bases, with 20 bases between. The V gene's germline CDR1 is GTSNPN and CDR2 SVGIG (reference sequence). This CDR3 is 17 amino acids long. The CDR3 sequence: CAWSVRLASTPNNEQFF. The CDR3 DNA is TGTGCCTGGAGTGTACGGTTGGCGTCAACCCCAAACAATGAGCAGTTCTTC. Together with reference TRBV30 and TRBJ2-1, the CDR3 gives the full variable domain: SQTIHQWPATLVQPVGSPLSLECTVEGTSNPNLYWYRQAAGRGLQLLFYSVGIGQISSEVPQNLSASRPQDRQFILSSKKLLLSDSGFYLCAWSVRLASTPNNEQFFGPGTRLTVL.

The chain recombines TRBV11-2 with TRBJ2-5; the match to TRBD2 covers 11 bases. CDR1 is SGHAT and CDR2 is FQNNGV in the germline V gene. The CDR3 has 19 amino acids. The V and J ends lost 1 base and 2 bases, in that order; junction bases with no gene match: 12. CDR3: CASSLGLAGPGYGQETQYF. The CDR3 nucleotides are TGTGCCAGCAGCTTAGGACTAGCGGGGCCAGGCTACGGGCAAGAGACCCAGTACTTC.

A few counts support this clonotype. Since a much larger clone is just one base distant, this may be a read error. The chain recombines TRBV7-8 with TRBJ1-4; the D gene is possibly TRBD1 (5 bases). The V gene lost 5 bases and the J gene lost 12 bases, with 22 bases spanning the gap. Germline CDR1 reads SGHVS; CDR2 reads FQNEAQ. CDR3 length equals 15 residues. The DNA of the CDR3 is TGTGCCAGCAGCCTCCAGGGAGCAGGAGGCGAAGAACTGTTTTTT. Its protein product is CASSLQGAGGEELFF.

This clonotype has a handful of counts. This chain connects TRBV20-1 to TRBJ2-1; 8 bases match TRBD2. CDR3 length: 15 amino acids. The germline gives CDR1 DFQATT, CDR2 SNEGSKA (reference sequence). Trimming cost V 6 bases and J 7 bases; bases outside gene matches: 14. The CDR3: CSAHNGRGRPNEQFF. In nucleotides, the CDR3 is TGCAGTGCCCATAACGGTCGCGGGAGGCCGAATGAGCAGTTCTTC.

This clonotype was observed many times. V gene TRBV5-4 combines with J gene TRBJ2-7; tentative D call: TRBD2 (6 bases). V was trimmed by 2 bases and J by 3 bases, leaving 15 bases between them. Germline V lookup: CDR1 SGHNT, CDR2 YYREEE (reference sequence). The CDR3 spans 15 residues. As DNA, the CDR3 is TGTGCCAGCAGCTTCACCTTAGCGGACGGCTACGAGCAGTACTTC. Translating gives CASSFTLADGYEQYF.

With regard to this clonotype: A read error may explain this, as a much larger clone is one base away. The V and J genes are TRBV14 and TRBJ1-2, with 7 positions matching TRBD1. This CDR3 is built from 17 residues. Germline V gene sequence: CDR1 SGHDN, CDR2 FVKESK. V was pared by 2 bases and J by 2 bases, with 11 bases of the junction left unmatched. The CDR3 DNA reads TGTGCCAGCAGCCAAAATGGAAGGGGACAGAGAAACTATGGCTACACCTTC. Protein product: CASSQNGRGQRNYGYTF.

The sample holds many counts of this clonotype. V usage is TRBV5-1 and J usage is TRBJ2-1, with TRBD2 identical over 8 bases. V shed 0 bases, J shed 9 bases, and the junction held 14 bases outside the gene matches. Germline assignment: CDR1 SGHRS and CDR2 YFSETQ. This CDR3 comprises 17 residues. CDR3 region: CASSLVGSVERECEQFF. For the CDR3, the DNA is TGCGCCAGCAGCTTGGTGGGTTCCGTGGAGCGGGAGTGTGAGCAGTTCTTC. Variable domain in full (rest from reference TRBV5-1 and TRBJ2-1): KAGVTQTPRYLIKTRGQQVTLSCSPISGHRSVSWYQQTPGQGLQFLFEYFSETQRNKGNFPGRFSGRQFSNSRSEMNVSTLELGDSALYLCASSLVGSVERECEQFFGPGTRLTVL.

This clonotype has a count of ten or more. J is TRBJ2-3 and V is TRBV19; 10 positions match TRBD2. Germline assignment: CDR1 LNHDA and CDR2 SQIVND (reference sequence). Trimming removed 3 bases from V and 5 bases from J; junction bases left unmatched: 14. This CDR3 has 18 residues. The CDR3, as DNA: TGTGCCAGTAGTATCCCGGGGCTAGCGGGAGTCCGCGAAGATACGCAGTATTTT. Translation gives CASSIPGLAGVREDTQYF.

This clonotype was counted at least ten times. The chain carries TRBV12-3 or TRBV12-4 and TRBJ2-1; D ambiguous. There are 14 residues in the CDR3. V was pared by 2 bases and J by 8 bases, with 13 bases between. The CDR3 nucleotides read TGTGCCAGCAGTTTAATTTTAGTATGGGATGAGCAGTTCTTC. This sequence encodes CASSLILVWDEQFF.

This clonotype was detected many times. The rearrangement links TRBV30 to TRBJ1-1; no firm D call. CDR1 GTSNPN and CDR2 SVGIG come from the germline V gene (reference sequence). Between the trimmed V and J ends, which lost 7 bases and 1 base, there was a span of 10 bases. This CDR3 spans 12 amino acids. CDR3 DNA sequence: TGTGCCTCGTTGGGAAGGAACACTGAAGCTTTCTTT. Its translation: CASLGRNTEAFF. Looking up the rest from reference TRBV30 and TRBJ1-1 gives the full variable domain: SQTIHQWPATLVQPVGSPLSLECTVEGTSNPNLYWYRQAAGRGLQLLFYSVGIGQISSEVPQNLSASRPQDRQFILSSKKLLLSDSGFYLCASLGRNTEAFFGQGTRLTVV.

This clonotype was seen many times. This rearrangement joins TRBV2 to TRBJ2-3, with unresolved D. The length of the CDR3 is 15 residues. Germline V gene sequence: CDR1 SNHLY, CDR2 FYNNEI. Trimming stripped 4 bases from V and 0 bases from J, with 11 bases between. In nucleotides, the CDR3 is TGTGCCAGCAGTGGGGGAACAGCTAGCACAGATACGCAGTATTTT. It translates to CASSGGTASTDTQYF.

In its sample, this clonotype was seen many times. J is TRBJ2-3 and V is TRBV19; D might be TRBD2 (5 bases). Trimming shortened V by 7 bases and J by 0 bases, and 14 bases separated the two germline ends. Germline CDR1 and CDR2: LNHDA and SQIVND (reference sequence). The CDR3 extends over 15 amino acids. Here the CDR3 reads CASTARGSSTDTQYF. Written as DNA, the CDR3 is TGTGCCAGTACCGCCCGGGGATCTAGCACAGATACGCAGTATTTT.

The chain links TRBV13 to TRBJ2-2, with TRBD1 matching 9 bases. The length of the CDR3 is 16 residues. The V gene end was trimmed by 6 bases and the J gene end by 5 bases; junction bases not matched to a gene: 10. CDR1 and CDR2 (germline): PRHDT, FYEKMQ (reference sequence). The DNA for the CDR3 is TGTGCCAGCAGACGGGACAGGGTTATTGGGACCGGGGAGCTGTTTTTT. It codes for CASRRDRVIGTGELFF. Full variable domain (outside the CDR3, taken from reference TRBV13 and TRBJ2-2): AAGVIQSPRHLIKEKRETATLKCYPIPRHDTVYWYQQGPGQDPQFLISFYEKMQSDKGSIPDRFSAQQFSDYHSELNMSSLELGDSALYFCASRRDRVIGTGELFFGEGSRLTVL.

Many counts were recorded for this clonotype. This rearrangement joins TRBV7-2 to TRBJ2-3; 9 bases map to TRBD2. V was clipped by 1 base and J by 4 bases; unmatched bases: 6. Per germline, CDR1 SGHTA and CDR2 FQGNSA. The CDR3 consists of 16 residues. The CDR3 sequence is CASSLGLAGGADTQYF. For the CDR3, the DNA is TGTGCCAGCAGCTTAGGGTTGGCGGGAGGGGCAGATACGCAGTATTTT.

About this clonotype itself: A much larger clone sits a single nucleotide away, making a read error possible. The rearrangement links TRBV7-9 to TRBJ1-1; TRBD1 aligns across 10 bases. Looked up from germline, CDR1 is SEHNR and CDR2 is FQNEAQ (reference sequence). The CDR3 runs 15 residues. J lost 7 bases, V lost 5 bases, and 10 bases had no gene match. The CDR3 here is CASSTTGQGGNEAFF. The CDR3 coding sequence is TGTGCCAGCAGCACCACCGGACAGGGGGGCAATGAAGCTTTCTTT.

This clonotype was recorded many times. V is TRBV19 and J is TRBJ2-1; TRBD1 or TRBD2 may be the D gene (5 bases each). The CDR3 is made up of 14 amino acids. Trimming removed 5 bases at V and 6 bases at J, with 14 bases between. CDR1 is LNHDA and CDR2 is SQIVND in the germline V gene (reference sequence). The CDR3 spells CASSVSPGRNEQFF. In DNA form, the CDR3 reads TGTGCCAGTAGTGTTTCACCGGGACGCAATGAGCAGTTCTTC.

A remark on this clonotype: With a far larger clone one base away, a read error is the likely cause. J is TRBJ2-7 and V is TRBV6-6; no clear D gene. Trimming shortened V by 4 bases and J by 1 base, and 5 bases separated the two germline ends. The CDR3 is 12 amino acids. Germline V gives CDR1 MNHNY, CDR2 SVGAGI (reference sequence). The DNA for the CDR3 is TGTGCCAGCAGTTCGGGTTCCTACGAGCAGTACTTC. It is translated as CASSSGSYEQYF.

This clonotype was observed at least ten times. The chain recombines TRBV20-1 with TRBJ2-7; maybe TRBD2 (5 bases). In germline, CDR1 is DFQATT, CDR2 SNEGSKA (reference sequence). CDR3 size: 13 residues. Trimming stripped 0 bases from V and 5 bases from J, with 11 bases between. The DNA for the CDR3 is TGCAGTGCTAGAGATCGAGGGCAGAACGAGCAGTACTTC. As protein: CSARDRGQNEQYF.

This clonotype was seen repeatedly, ten times or more. The chain is built from TRBV5-1 and TRBJ2-1; D possibly corresponds to TRBD2 (5 bases). Germline CDR1 is SGHRS and CDR2 is YFSETQ. V lost 4 bases and J lost 3, with 8 bases in between. The CDR3 consists of 13 residues. CDR3 coding DNA: TGCGCCAGCAGCCCGGGGATCTACAATGAGCAGTTCTTC. The encoded protein is CASSPGIYNEQFF.

This clonotype showed up many times. The rearrangement uses TRBV19 and TRBJ2-5, with TRBD2 identical over 14 bases. Germline assignment: CDR1 LNHDA and CDR2 SQIVND (reference sequence). This CDR3 has 15 residues. The ends lost 5 bases at V and 4 bases at J; junction bases unmatched: 3. The CDR3 loop is CASSSTSGRAETQYF. CDR3 sequence (DNA): TGTGCCAGTAGTTCGACTAGCGGGAGGGCAGAGACCCAGTACTTC.

The table lists this clonotype with many counts. The rearrangement uses TRBV7-9 and TRBJ2-6, with 14 bases matching TRBD2. CDR3 length: 20 residues. CDR1 and CDR2 from the germline V gene are SEHNR and FQNEAQ (reference sequence). V dropped 3 bases and J dropped 0; count of bases not matched to a gene: 7. The CDR3 reads CASSFGTSGSGPSGANVLTF. For the CDR3, the DNA is TGTGCCAGCAGCTTCGGGACTAGCGGGAGTGGTCCCTCTGGGGCCAACGTCCTGACTTTC.

This clonotype was found many times. The J gene is TRBJ2-1, the V gene TRBV20-1; D possibly corresponds to TRBD1 (5 bases). V was cut by 3 bases and J by 8 bases, with 11 bases left in between. CDR1 DFQATT and CDR2 SNEGSKA come from the germline V gene (reference sequence). This CDR3 is built from 12 residues. The CDR3 DNA is TGCAGTGCTAGTTCACAGGTCTATGAGCAGTTCTTC. Its translation: CSASSQVYEQFF.